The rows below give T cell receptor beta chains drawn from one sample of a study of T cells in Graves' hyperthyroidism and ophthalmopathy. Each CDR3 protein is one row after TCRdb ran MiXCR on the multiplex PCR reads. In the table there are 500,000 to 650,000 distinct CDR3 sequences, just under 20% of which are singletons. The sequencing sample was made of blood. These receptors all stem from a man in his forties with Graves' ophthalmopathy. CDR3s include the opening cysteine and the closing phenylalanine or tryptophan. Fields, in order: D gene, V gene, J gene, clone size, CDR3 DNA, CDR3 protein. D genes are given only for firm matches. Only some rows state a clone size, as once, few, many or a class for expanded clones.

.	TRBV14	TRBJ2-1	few	TGTGCCAGCAGCCAAGGCCAGCTAAGGGGTTACAATGAGCAGTTCTTC	CASSQGQLRGYNEQFF
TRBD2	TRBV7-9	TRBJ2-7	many	TGTGCCAGCAGCTTCACTAGCGGGAGCCCCTCCTTTGAGCAGTACTTC	CASSFTSGSPSFEQYF
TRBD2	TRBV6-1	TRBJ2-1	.	TGTGCCAGCAGTAGTAGCGGGGGGGCCAAACGGGAGCAGTTCTTC	CASSSSGGAKREQFF
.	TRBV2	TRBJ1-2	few	TGTGCCAGTACTACAGGGAACTATGGCTACACCTTC	CASTTGNYGYTF
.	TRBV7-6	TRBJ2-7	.	TGTGCCAGCAGCTTAGAGGCTAGTAGGTCCTACGAGCAGTACTTC	CASSLEASRSYEQYF
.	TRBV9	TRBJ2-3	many	TGTGCCAGCAGCGTAGAAGGTCTGGGGCTCACAGATACGCAGTATTTT	CASSVEGLGLTDTQYF
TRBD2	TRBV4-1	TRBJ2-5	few	TGCGCCAGCAGCCCCCAGGGACTAGTGAGGCAAGAGACCCAGTACTTC	CASSPQGLVRQETQYF
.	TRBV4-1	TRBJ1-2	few	TGCGCCAGCAGCCAAGGCACGGATGGCTACACCTTC	CASSQGTDGYTF
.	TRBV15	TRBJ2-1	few	TGTGCCACCAGCAGAGAAGGCCCGTCGGCCTACAATGAGCAGTTCTTC	CATSREGPSAYNEQFF
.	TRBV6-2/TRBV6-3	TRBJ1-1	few	TGTGCCAGCAGTTATCTGCCAGGGAACACTGAAGCTTTCTTT	CASSYLPGNTEAFF
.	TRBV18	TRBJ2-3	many	TGTGCCAGCTACTCCGGGACGGACGGCACAGATACGCAGTATTTT	CASYSGTDGTDTQYF
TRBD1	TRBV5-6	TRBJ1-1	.	TGTGCCAGCAGCTTGGCGGGGACAGCGTACACTGAAGCTTTCTTT	CASSLAGTAYTEAFF
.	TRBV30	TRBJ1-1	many	TGTGCCTGGAGTAACGATAGAACTGAAGCTTTCTTT	CAWSNDRTEAFF
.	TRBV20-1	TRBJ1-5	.	TGCAGTGCTAGTGTGGGGCCGGTGGGTAATCAGCCCCAGCATTTT	CSASVGPVGNQPQHF
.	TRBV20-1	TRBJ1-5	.	TGCAGTGCTAAAGGCTTTAGCAATCAGCCCCAGCATTTT	CSAKGFSNQPQHF
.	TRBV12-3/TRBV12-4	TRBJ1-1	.	TGTGCCAGCAGTTTAGCGATCCTGGGGCTGAACACTGAAGCTTTCTTT	CASSLAILGLNTEAFF
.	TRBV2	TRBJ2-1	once	TGTGCCAGCAGGGGAGATAGCGGTGAGCAGTTCTTC	CASRGDSGEQFF
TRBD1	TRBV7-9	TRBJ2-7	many	TGTGCCAGCAGCTCGGGACAGGGGGAAGGCGAGCAGTACTTC	CASSSGQGEGEQYF
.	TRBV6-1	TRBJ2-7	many	TGTGCCAGCAACTCAGGAACTACCTACGAGCAGTACTTC	CASNSGTTYEQYF
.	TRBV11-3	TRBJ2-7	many	TGTGCCAGCAGCTTAACAGGGCACTACGAGCAGTACTTC	CASSLTGHYEQYF
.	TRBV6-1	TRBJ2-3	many	TGTGCCAGCAGTGCCCCCGGTGAGGATACGCAGTATTTT	CASSAPGEDTQYF
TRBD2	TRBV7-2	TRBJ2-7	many	TGTGCCAGCAGCTTAGGGGGAGCGGGGGGCGACGAGCAGTACTTC	CASSLGGAGGDEQYF
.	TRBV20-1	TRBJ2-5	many	TGCAGTGCTACCTGGAAGGAGACCCAGTACTTC	CSATWKETQYF
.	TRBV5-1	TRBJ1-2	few	TGCGCCAGCAGCTCCAATAGGGTTTTTGGCTACACCTTC	CASSSNRVFGYTF
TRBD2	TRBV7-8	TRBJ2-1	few	TGTGCCAGCAGCCGCCCCGGGACTATCTACAATGAGCAGTTCTTC	CASSRPGTIYNEQFF
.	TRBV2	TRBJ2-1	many	TGTGCCAGCAGCCAAAGGGGTCAGACTGCCTCCAATGAGCAGTTCTTC	CASSQRGQTASNEQFF
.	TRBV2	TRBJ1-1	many	TGTGCCAGCAGGCTCGACAGGAACACTGAAGCTTTCTTT	CASRLDRNTEAFF
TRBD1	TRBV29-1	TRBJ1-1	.	TGCAGCGGTACCGGGACAGCCCTTGAAGCTTTCTTT	CSGTGTALEAFF
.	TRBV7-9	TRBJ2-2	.	TGTGCCAGCAGCTTAGAGATTACCGGGGAGCTGTTTTTT	CASSLEITGELFF
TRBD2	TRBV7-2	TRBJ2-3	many	TGTGCCAGCAGCTTAGGGGGCGGGGGGGGCACAGATACGCAGTATTTT	CASSLGGGGGTDTQYF
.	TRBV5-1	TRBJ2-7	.	TGCGCCAGCAGCTTGGCTGAGATTCACGAGCAGTACTTC	CASSLAEIHEQYF
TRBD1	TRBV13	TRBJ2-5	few	TGTGCCAGCAGCGTAGACAGGGGAACGCAAAAGACCCAGTACTTC	CASSVDRGTQKTQYF
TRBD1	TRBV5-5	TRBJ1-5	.	TGTGCCAGCAGCTTAGGACAGGGGGCTGCTCAGCCCCAGCATTTT	CASSLGQGAAQPQHF
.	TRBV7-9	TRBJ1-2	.	TGTGCCAGCAGCTTAAGTGAGGCGTATGGCTACACCTTC	CASSLSEAYGYTF
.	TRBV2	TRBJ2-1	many	TGTGCCAGCAGTTCCCAGGGTTCAAATGAGCAGTTCTTC	CASSSQGSNEQFF
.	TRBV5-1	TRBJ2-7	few	TGCGCCAGCAGCCCAACCGACAGTACCTACGAGCAGTACTTC	CASSPTDSTYEQYF
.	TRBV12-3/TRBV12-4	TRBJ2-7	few	TGTGCCAGCACCATGGGGCGCACTTACGAGCAGTACTTC	CASTMGRTYEQYF
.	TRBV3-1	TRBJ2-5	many	TGTGCCAGCAGCCAAGGGGGAGTCGGAGAGACCCAGTACTTC	CASSQGGVGETQYF
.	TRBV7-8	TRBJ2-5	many	TGTGCCAGCAGCTTAGCGCGGGGACTCCAAGAGACCCAGTACTTC	CASSLARGLQETQYF
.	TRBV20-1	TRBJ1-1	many	TGCAGTGCTAGGGAACAAAGGGGCAACACTGAAGCTTTCTTT	CSAREQRGNTEAFF
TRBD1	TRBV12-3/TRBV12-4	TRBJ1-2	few	TGTGCCAGCAGTCTAACATCCGGGACAGGGGTGACTGGCTACACCTTC	CASSLTSGTGVTGYTF
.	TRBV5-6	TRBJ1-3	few	TGTGCCAGCAGCCGGGTCGTTGGAAACACCATATATTTT	CASSRVVGNTIYF
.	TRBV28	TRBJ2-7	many	TGTGCCAGCAGTGGGAGAGGGGTGGGACCCTACGAGCAGTACTTC	CASSGRGVGPYEQYF
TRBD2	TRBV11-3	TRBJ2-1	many	TGTGCCAGCAGCCACCCACTAGCGGGGGGATGCCGCTCCTACAATGAGCAGTTCTTC	CASSHPLAGGCRSYNEQFF
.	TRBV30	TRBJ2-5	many	TGTGCCTGGAGTGCGGGAGCTCAAGAGACCCAGTACTTC	CAWSAGAQETQYF
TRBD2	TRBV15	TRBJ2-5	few	TGTGCCACCAGCAGGACTAGCGGGGGGAAGCAAGAGACCCAGTACTTC	CATSRTSGGKQETQYF
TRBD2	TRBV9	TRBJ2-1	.	TGTGCCAGCAGCACATCCCCCAGTTGGGCTAGCGGTAGCAATGAGCAGTTCTTC	CASSTSPSWASGSNEQFF
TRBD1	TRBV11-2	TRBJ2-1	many	TGTGCCAGCAGCTCTCGACAGGGCAAGGGTGAGCAGTTCTTC	CASSSRQGKGEQFF
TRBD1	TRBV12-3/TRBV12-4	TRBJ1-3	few	TGTGCCAGCAGTTTGCCAGGGGGGAGTGGAAACACCATATATTTT	CASSLPGGSGNTIYF
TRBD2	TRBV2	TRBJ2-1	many	TGTGCCAGCCGTAAGCAAATAGCGGGAGGGAGCGTAAGCTCCTACAATGAGCAGTTCTTC	CASRKQIAGGSVSSYNEQFF
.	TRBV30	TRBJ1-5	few	TGTGCCTGGAGTGTATGGGGGAGACCCGATCAGCCCCAGCATTTT	CAWSVWGRPDQPQHF
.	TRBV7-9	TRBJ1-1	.	TGTGCCAGCAGCTTCATAGGTTTTGAAGCTTTCTTT	CASSFIGFEAFF
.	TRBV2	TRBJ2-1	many	TGTGCCAGCCTCGTCTGGCGGGAATCCAATGAGCAGTTCTTC	CASLVWRESNEQFF
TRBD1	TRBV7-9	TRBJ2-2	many	TGTGCCAGCAGCCATGACGACAGGGGTTACACCGGGGAGCTGTTTTTT	CASSHDDRGYTGELFF
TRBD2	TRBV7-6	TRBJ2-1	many	TGTGCCAGCAGTCCGACCCCAGCGGGGGGCTTCAATGAGCAGTTCTTC	CASSPTPAGGFNEQFF
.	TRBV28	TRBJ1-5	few	TGTGCCAGCAGTTTAGGGACAAGTTATAGCAATCAGCCCCAGCATTTT	CASSLGTSYSNQPQHF
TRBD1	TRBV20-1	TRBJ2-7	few	TGCAGTGCTAGTTGGGCGGACAGGCCCTACGAGCAGTACTTC	CSASWADRPYEQYF